This entry lists 20 T cell receptor beta chains sequenced from one sample in a study of OX40 agonist ivuxolimab in advanced cancers. Here immunoSEQ multiplex PCR was the method, and the copy in TCRdb shows in-frame clones only, minus some. This table has more than 65,000 clones, about 87% appearing once. Sequencing was performed on CD4+ or CD8+ T cells sorted from blood, taken in a trial of the OX40 agonist ivuxolimab. These receptors were collected from an adult with an advanced solid tumor such as melanoma, head and neck, liver or kidney cancer.

The V gene is TRBV11-2, the J gene TRBJ2-7, with 11 bases matching TRBD2. J was trimmed by 6 bases and V by 2 bases; bases with no gene match: 6. The CDR3 loop spans 15 amino acids. CDR1 and CDR2 from the germline V gene are SGHAT and FQNNGV. The CDR3, as DNA: TGTGCCAGCAGCTTAAGGGTGACTAGCGGGATCGAGCAGTACTTC. This gives the protein CASSLRVTSGIEQYF.

This chain links TRBV18 with TRBJ2-7; D may be TRBD1 or TRBD2 (5 bases each). The CDR3 runs 14 residues. The ends were cut back, 3 bases at V and 3 bases at J, with 12 bases in the middle. Per the germline V gene, CDR1 is KGHSH and CDR2 is LQKENI. The DNA of the CDR3 is TGTGCCAGCTCACCTCCAGGGAGCCTCTACGAGCAGTACTTC. It encodes CASSPPGSLYEQYF.

The V and J genes are TRBV19 and TRBJ1-2; D uncertain. The CDR3 is 13 amino acids. V lost 3 bases and J lost 6, with 11 bases in between. Looked up from germline, CDR1 is LNHDA and CDR2 is SQIVND (reference sequence). The CDR3: CASSMGRRDGYTF. CDR3 coding DNA: TGTGCCAGTAGTATGGGGAGACGAGATGGCTACACCTTC.

The chain has TRBV11-3 and TRBJ2-5; 12 bases are shared with TRBD2. CDR1 is SGHNT and CDR2 is YENEEA in the germline V gene. V lost 8 bases to trimming and J lost 2 bases; unmatched junction nucleotides: 12. CDR3 length: 17 amino acids. The CDR3 nucleotides are TGTGCCAGCGGCCCTGGCCTAGCGGGAGGGTGGCAAGAGACCCAGTACTTC. Protein: CASGPGLAGGWQETQYF.

V is TRBV11-1 and J is TRBJ1-2, with D possibly being TRBD1 (5 bases). The CDR3 totals 13 residues. Trimming pared 9 bases from V and 4 bases from J, leaving 15 bases between. The V gene's germline CDR1 is SGHAT and CDR2 FQDESV (reference sequence). This chain's CDR3 is CARIIGTTYGYTF. CDR3 coding DNA: TGTGCCAGGATCATCGGGACGACCTATGGCTACACCTTC.

V is TRBV11-3 and J is TRBJ1-1; possible D gene TRBD1, 6 bases. Germline values: CDR1 SGHNT, CDR2 YENEEA. The CDR3 is made up of 14 amino acids. Trimming pared 3 bases from V and 5 bases from J, leaving 13 bases between. The CDR3 loop reads CASSFYSGETEAFF. CDR3 bases: TGTGCCAGCAGCTTCTATTCAGGGGAGACTGAAGCTTTCTTT.

V usage is TRBV9 and J usage is TRBJ2-3, with D hard to call. CDR3 size: 15 residues. Germline values: CDR1 SGDLS, CDR2 YYNGEE. V was pared by 0 bases and J by 4 bases, with 12 bases between. The chain's CDR3 is CASSVGPPVADTQYF. In DNA, the CDR3 is TGTGCCAGCAGCGTAGGACCTCCAGTGGCAGATACGCAGTATTTT.

The CDR3 is CASSQDIGRGRITGELFF. DNA of the CDR3: TGCGCCAGCAGCCAAGACATAGGTAGGGGGCGAATCACCGGGGAGCTGTTTTTT. The genes are TRBV4-3 and TRBJ2-2; 7 nucleotides line up with TRBD1. The CDR3 has 18 residues. With 0 bases clipped from V and 4 bases from J, the junction kept 11 bases outside the gene matches. Germline assignment: CDR1 LGHNA and CDR2 YSLEER.

A word on this clone: In the same sample, other DNA sequences code for this CDR3. V and J are TRBV2 and TRBJ2-3; the D is unclear. Germline V gene lookup returns CDR1 SNHLY and CDR2 FYNNEI. With 6 bases removed from V and 2 bases from J, the gap between germline ends came to 3 bases. There are 11 residues in the CDR3. CDR3 residues: CASSVTDTQYF. Written as DNA, the CDR3 is TGTGCCAGCAGCGTCACAGATACGCAGTATTTT.

The rearrangement uses TRBV7-2 and TRBJ2-7; 7 bases agree with TRBD2. CDR1 and CDR2 (germline): SGHTA, FQGNSA. The ends lost 3 bases at V and 6 bases at J; junction bases unmatched: 8. The CDR3 is 14 amino acids. CDR3 DNA: TGTGCCAGCAGCTTGGGGTCGACTAGCTTCGAGCAGTACTTC. This encodes CASSLGSTSFEQYF. Looking up the rest from reference TRBV7-2 and TRBJ2-7 gives the full variable domain: GAGVSQSPSNKVTEKGKDVELRCDPISGHTALYWYRQSLGQGLEFLIYFQGNSAPDKSGLPSDRFSAERTGGSVSTLTIQRTQQEDSAVYLCASSLGSTSFEQYFGPGTRLTVT.

The chain has TRBV19 and TRBJ2-2; 9 positions match TRBD1. The V gene's germline CDR1 is LNHDA and CDR2 SQIVND (reference sequence). Trimming removed 7 bases from V and 5 bases from J; junction bases left unmatched: 5. This CDR3 comprises 14 residues. CDR3 bases: TGTGCCAGTAAACAGGGGGCTGCGACCGGGGAGCTGTTTTTT. Translation: CASKQGAATGELFF.

This clone showed up just once. V usage is TRBV28 and J usage is TRBJ2-5; 9 bases align to TRBD1. V shed 4 bases and J 4 bases; nucleotides not matched to a gene: 7. CDR1 is MDHEN and CDR2 is SYDVKM in the germline V gene. The CDR3 covers 15 residues. The CDR3 sequence: CASSSLTGGLETQYF. For the CDR3, the DNA is TGTGCCAGCAGTTCGCTAACAGGGGGCTTAGAGACCCAGTACTTC.

The chain is built from TRBV4-1 and TRBJ2-1, with TRBD1 matching over 9 bases. CDR1 and CDR2 (germline): MGHRA, YSYEKL. This CDR3 has 17 amino acids. J lost 8 bases, V lost 5 bases, and 16 bases had no gene match. In DNA form, the CDR3 reads TGCGCCAGCAGCGATAAGACCGGGACAGGGAGGAGGGATGAGCAGTTCTTC. As protein: CASSDKTGTGRRDEQFF.

The chain is built from TRBV5-1 and TRBJ1-1; D is uncertain. Germline CDR1 and CDR2: SGHRS and YFSETQ. This CDR3 has 14 residues. V lost 0 bases, J lost 1 base, and 7 bases lay in between. The CDR3 here is CASSLVGENTEAFF. The CDR3 coding sequence is TGCGCCAGCAGCTTGGTCGGCGAGAACACTGAAGCTTTCTTT.

The chain carries TRBV7-6 and TRBJ2-1, with TRBD1 as a possible D gene (6 bases). This CDR3 comprises 14 residues. Between the trimmed V and J ends, which lost 4 bases and 8 bases, there was a span of 15 bases. Germline V CDR1 and CDR2: SGHVS, FNYEAQ. CDR3 protein: CASSSRAQGYEQFF. In DNA, the CDR3 is TGTGCCAGCAGCTCAAGGGCACAGGGCTATGAGCAGTTCTTC.

The J gene is TRBJ1-6, the V gene TRBV19, with TRBD1 identical over 10 bases. Germline lookup yields CDR1 LNHDA and CDR2 SQIVND (reference sequence). There are 15 residues in the CDR3. V lost 6 bases and J lost 6; bases outside the gene matches: 5. The CDR3 reads CASSLDRGLNSPLHF. DNA for the CDR3: TGTGCCAGTAGCCTAGACAGGGGGCTTAATTCACCCCTCCACTTT.

The CDR3 reads CASSLAGGTSGIETQYF. CDR3 nucleotides: TGCGCCAGCAGCTTGGCCGGGGGGACTAGCGGGATAGAGACCCAGTACTTC. The chain combines TRBV5-1 with TRBJ2-5; 13 nucleotides align to TRBD2. Germline CDR1 is SGHRS and CDR2 is YFSETQ. This CDR3 is built from 17 residues. The trim removed 0 bases at V and 4 bases at J, leaving 6 bases unmatched.

The chain employs TRBV7-2 and TRBJ2-5; D is unresolved. CDR3 length: 12 residues. V was cut by 4 bases and J by 12 bases, with 15 bases left in between. The germline V gene has CDR1 SGHTA and CDR2 FQGNSA. CDR3 sequence reads: CASSSAFGNKYF. CDR3 DNA: TGTGCCAGCAGCTCCGCCTTCGGAAACAAGTACTTC.

The chain recombines TRBV2 with TRBJ2-2; the D is unclear. This CDR3 contains 16 residues. V dropped 6 bases and J dropped 1 base, with 15 bases sitting between them. Germline V gene data show CDR1 as SNHLY and CDR2 as FYNNEI. CDR3 sequence (DNA): TGTGCCAGCAGAGGTCTGGGTTTGGGGAACACCGGGGAGCTGTTTTTT. It specifies CASRGLGLGNTGELFF.

The chain has TRBV9 and TRBJ2-3; no definite D call. V was shortened by 0 bases and J by 5 bases, with 13 bases between the two germline ends. Germline V gives CDR1 SGDLS, CDR2 YYNGEE. The CDR3 covers 15 residues. The chain's CDR3 is CASSVAPSYKDTQYF. The CDR3 nucleotides are TGTGCCAGCAGCGTAGCCCCTAGTTATAAAGATACGCAGTATTTT. The full variable domain, in which reference TRBV9 and TRBJ2-3 provide the parts outside the CDR3, is DSGVTQTPKHLITATGQRVTLRCSPRSGDLSVYWYQQSLDQGLQFLIQYYNGEERAKGNILERFSAQQFPDLHSELNLSSLELGDSALYFCASSVAPSYKDTQYFGPGTRLTVL.